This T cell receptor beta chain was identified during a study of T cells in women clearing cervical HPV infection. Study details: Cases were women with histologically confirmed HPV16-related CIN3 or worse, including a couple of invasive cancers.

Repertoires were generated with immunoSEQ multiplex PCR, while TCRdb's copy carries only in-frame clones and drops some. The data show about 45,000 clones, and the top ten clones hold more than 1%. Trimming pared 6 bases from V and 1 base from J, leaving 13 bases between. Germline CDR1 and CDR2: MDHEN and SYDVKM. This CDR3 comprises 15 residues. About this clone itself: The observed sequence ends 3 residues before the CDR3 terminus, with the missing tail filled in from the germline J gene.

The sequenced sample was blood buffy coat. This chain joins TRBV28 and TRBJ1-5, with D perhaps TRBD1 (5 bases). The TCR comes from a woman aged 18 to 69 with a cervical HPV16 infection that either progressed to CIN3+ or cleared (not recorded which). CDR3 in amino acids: CASSPLRGSNQPQHF. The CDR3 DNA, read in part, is TGTGCCAGCAGCCCCCTCCGGGGGAGCAATCAGCCC.